A selection of T cell receptor beta chains follows, all from one sample in a study of T cells in Graves' hyperthyroidism and ophthalmopathy. Each CDR3 protein gets one entry after TCRdb re-called the multiplex PCR reads with MiXCR. This table holds some 740,000 distinct CDR3 sequences, around 13% found once. Sequences were obtained from blood. These receptors came from a woman aged 18-29 years with Graves' hyperthyroidism. The CDR3 runs from the conserved cysteine through the conserved F or W. The order of the fields is D gene, J gene, V gene, clone size, CDR3 DNA, CDR3 protein. The D gene is left open where the match is weak. The size of a clone is reported for some rows only, either as once, few or many, or as a class for expanded clones.

-	TRBJ2-5	TRBV29-1	few	TGCAGCGTGAGGGCAGGGGAAGAGACCCAGTACTTC	CSVRAGEETQYF
TRBD2	TRBJ2-7	TRBV7-8	-	TGTGCCAGCAGCCACAGTAGCGGGTTGAGCGAGCAGTACTTC	CASSHSSGLSEQYF
-	TRBJ1-1	TRBV27	-	TGTGCCAGACAGGCGGACACTGAAGCTTTCTTT	CARQADTEAFF
-	TRBJ2-7	TRBV6-1	many	TGTGCCAGCAGTCCACCGGACTACTGGGAGCAGTACTTC	CASSPPDYWEQYF
-	TRBJ2-1	TRBV9	many	TGTGCCAGCAGCCCGCCGGGTTTCTCCTACAATGAGCAGTTCTTC	CASSPPGFSYNEQFF
-	TRBJ2-5	TRBV6-1	many	TGTGCCAGCAGCGTAGGGGGAAAGACGGAGACCCAGTACTTC	CASSVGGKTETQYF
TRBD1	TRBJ1-6	TRBV12-3/TRBV12-4	-	TGTGCCAGCAAACAGGGGGGATCACCCCTCCACTTT	CASKQGGSPLHF
-	TRBJ2-1	TRBV7-8	many	TGTGCCAGCAGCTGGCCCTCCGGGGACCTGGTCTACAATGAGCAGTTCTTC	CASSWPSGDLVYNEQFF
-	TRBJ2-1	TRBV30	-	TGTGCCTGGAGTGATGAGACCCAGTTCTTC	CAWSDETQFF
-	TRBJ1-6	TRBV20-1	-	TGCAGTGCTAGGGATTTAAAGACAGCTTCACCCCTCCACTTT	CSARDLKTASPLHF
TRBD2	TRBJ2-1	TRBV27	-	TGTGCCAGCAGTGTAGCGGGGTTCGACTACAATGAGCAGTTCTTC	CASSVAGFDYNEQFF
-	TRBJ2-7	TRBV13	many	TGTGCCAGCAGTTTTATACGGTCCGCCTCCTTTTACGAGCAGTACTTC	CASSFIRSASFYEQYF
-	TRBJ2-2	TRBV11-2	few	TGTGCCAGCAGCTTAGTACAGGGTTACACCGGGGAGCTGTTTTTT	CASSLVQGYTGELFF
TRBD2	TRBJ2-1	TRBV19	-	TGTGCCAGTACCCGGACTAGCCTTAAAAGAGAGGAGCAGTTCTTC	CASTRTSLKREEQFF
TRBD2	TRBJ2-1	TRBV11-2	many	TGTGCCAGCAGCTTAGAACAAAGGTCCTTTAGCGGGATGGGCCATGAGCAGTTCTTC	CASSLEQRSFSGMGHEQFF
-	TRBJ2-1	TRBV5-1	many	TGCGCCAGCAGCTGGGGGGGAACGGACAGCTTATCCAATGAGCAGTTCTTC	CASSWGGTDSLSNEQFF
TRBD2	TRBJ2-3	TRBV20-1	many	TGCAGTGCTAGCCCTGCTCTCGGACTAGCGGGAGCGGTGGCAGATACGCAGTATTTT	CSASPALGLAGAVADTQYF
-	TRBJ2-7	TRBV2	few	TGTGCCAGCAAGGAAGGGCCCCCTATGGAGCAGTACTTC	CASKEGPPMEQYF
-	TRBJ1-3	TRBV20-1	few	TGCAGTGCTAGGCAGGGAGGGCCTGGAAACACCATATATTTT	CSARQGGPGNTIYF
TRBD2	TRBJ2-3	TRBV28	many	TGTGCCAGCAGTCCTAGCGGGATCCACACAGATACGCAGTATTTT	CASSPSGIHTDTQYF
-	TRBJ2-7	TRBV27	-	TGTGCCAGCAGTATTGGCGGGAACCGCGAGCAGTACTTC	CASSIGGNREQYF
TRBD2	TRBJ2-1	TRBV9	few	TGTGCCAGCAGCGTAGATAGGCGCGGGAGGATAAAGAATGAGCAGTTCTTC	CASSVDRRGRIKNEQFF
TRBD1	TRBJ1-3	TRBV6-1	many	TGTGCCAGCAGTGAAGGACAGGGGGCGCCGGGGCCCGGAAACACCATATATTTT	CASSEGQGAPGPGNTIYF
-	TRBJ2-7	TRBV7-9	-	TGTGCCAGCAGTCCTCAGACAGGAGCAGACGGAGAGCAGTACTTC	CASSPQTGADGEQYF
TRBD1	TRBJ1-6	TRBV6-5	-	TGTGCCAGCAGAGACCACCGGGACAGCGTATTGAGCTCCTATAATTCACCCCTCCACTTT	CASRDHRDSVLSSYNSPLHF
TRBD2	TRBJ2-3	TRBV11-2	-	TGTGCCAGCAGCTTAGAGACTAGCGGGGGCACAGATACGCAGTATTTT	CASSLETSGGTDTQYF
-	TRBJ2-1	TRBV28	many	TGTGCCAGTTTGGGTAGGCGCTCCTACAATGAGCAGTTCTTC	CASLGRRSYNEQFF
-	TRBJ2-2	TRBV11-1	many	TGTGCCAGCAGCCCTTTGACAGGAAACACCGGGGAGCTGTTTTTT	CASSPLTGNTGELFF